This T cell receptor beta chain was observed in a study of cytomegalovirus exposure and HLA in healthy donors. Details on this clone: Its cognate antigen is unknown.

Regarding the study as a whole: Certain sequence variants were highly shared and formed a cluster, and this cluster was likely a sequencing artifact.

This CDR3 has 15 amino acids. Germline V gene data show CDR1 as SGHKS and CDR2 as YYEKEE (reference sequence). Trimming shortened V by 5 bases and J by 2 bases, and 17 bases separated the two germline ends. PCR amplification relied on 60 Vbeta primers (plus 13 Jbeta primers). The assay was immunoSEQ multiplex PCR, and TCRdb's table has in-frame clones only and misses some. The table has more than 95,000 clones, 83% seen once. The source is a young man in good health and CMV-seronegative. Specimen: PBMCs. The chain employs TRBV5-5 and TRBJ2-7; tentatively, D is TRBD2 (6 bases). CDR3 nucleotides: TGTGCCAGCAGGCTGACGCACGGGGGAGCCTACGAGCAGTACTTC. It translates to CASRLTHGGAYEQYF.